The clone carrying this TCR beta chain was counted between two and nine times. The data are from a study of T cell repertoires in cytomegalovirus infection. Study overall: Indicated by public TCR beta signatures were CMV infection and matching HLA type.

With V trimmed by 1 base and J by 7 bases, 5 bases remained unmatched. The CDR3 length is 15 residues. Germline values: CDR1 LGHNA, CDR2 YNFKEQ. In TCRdb, the reads were re-called with MiXCR into one record per CDR3 protein. The data show more than 250,000 distinct CDR3 sequences, roughly 15% seen once. The chain combines TRBV4-2 with TRBJ2-2; 8 nucleotides agree with TRBD2. The TCR comes from a human donor in good health (CMV status not recorded). Some clones in this sample may be carry-over from other donors' samples. The sample consisted of PBMCs. The CDR3 DNA follows: TGTGCCAGCAGCCAAGCGACGGCGGGAGGCGGGGAGCTGTTTTTT. It specifies CASSQATAGGGELFF.